This entry lists 18 T cell receptor beta chains sequenced from one sample in a study of blood T cell repertoires in COVID-19. Sequencing was performed with immunoSEQ multiplex PCR; in TCRdb, only in-frame clones are kept and a portion is missing. The repertoire consists of roughly 120,000 clones, with over 75% occurring once and the leading ten covering 28%. Sequenced: peripheral blood. The receptor source for this set is a man between 65 and 85 years old with active or convalescent COVID-19.

The chain joins TRBV28 to TRBJ2-7, with 10 bases matching TRBD2. Germline V gene data show CDR1 as MDHEN and CDR2 as SYDVKM. The J segment lost 3 bases and the V segment lost 5 bases, leaving 7 bases of the junction unmatched. The CDR3 consists of 15 residues. CDR3 sequence (DNA): TGTGCCAGCAGTAGGACTAGCGGTATTTTCTACGAGCAGTACTTC. This translates into CASSRTSGIFYEQYF. Full variable domain (rest looked up from reference TRBV28 and TRBJ2-7): DVKVTQSSRYLVKRTGEKVFLECVQDMDHENMFWYRQDPGLGLRLIYFSYDVKMKEKGDIPEGYSVSREKKERFSLILESASTNQTSMYLCASSRTSGIFYEQYFGPGTRLTVT.

The rearrangement uses TRBV19 and TRBJ2-3, with 7 positions matching TRBD1. Germline loops: CDR1 LNHDA, CDR2 SQIVND (reference sequence). The V and J ends lost 7 bases and 3 bases, in that order; junction bases with no gene match: 10. This CDR3 is built from 15 residues. DNA of the CDR3: TGTGCCAGTACCACGGGACAGTTTCGGACAGATACGCAGTATTTT. Amino acid sequence: CASTTGQFRTDTQYF.

The chain links TRBV30 to TRBJ1-6; possibly TRBD1 for D (5 bases). Germline loops: CDR1 GTSNPN, CDR2 SVGIG (reference sequence). The CDR3 consists of 16 residues. Trimming removed 4 bases at V and 6 bases at J, with 19 bases between. In DNA, the CDR3 is TGTGCCTGGACCCCAGGGCCGTGGGCTGGTAATTCACCCCTCCACTTT. This encodes CAWTPGPWAGNSPLHF.

The chain uses TRBV28 and TRBJ1-1; unclear D gene. The germline gives CDR1 MDHEN, CDR2 SYDVKM. V lost 4 bases to trimming and J lost 10 bases, with 7 bases between them. CDR3 length equals 10 residues. The CDR3 DNA follows: TGTGCCAGCAGTTCCCGGGGAGCTTTCTTT. This translates into CASSSRGAFF.

The genes are TRBV2 and TRBJ1-5; TRBD1 matches at 8 bases. Per the germline V gene, CDR1 is SNHLY and CDR2 is FYNNEI. Losses at the gene ends were 7 bases for V and 5 bases for J; bases not matched to a gene: 7. The length of the CDR3 is 14 residues. The CDR3 is CASTGQGKDQPQHF. The CDR3 coding sequence is TGTGCCAGCACCGGACAGGGAAAGGATCAGCCCCAGCATTTT.

The chain links TRBV4-1 to TRBJ1-5; unclear D gene. This CDR3 region has 15 residues. Germline V gene lookup returns CDR1 MGHRA and CDR2 YSYEKL. Trimming pared 0 bases from V and 5 bases from J, leaving 11 bases between. DNA of the CDR3: TGCGCCAGCAGCCAAGATCCAGGTTTCCATCAGCCCCAGCATTTT. Amino acid sequence: CASSQDPGFHQPQHF.

This clone occurred once. The rearrangement uses TRBV20-1 and TRBJ2-1; 12 positions match TRBD1. Germline-derived CDR1 and CDR2 are DFQATT and SNEGSKA (reference sequence). The CDR3 is made up of 15 amino acids. With 3 bases clipped from V and 6 bases from J, the junction kept 6 bases outside the gene matches. The CDR3 here is CSASIGTGGPNEQFF. In DNA form, the CDR3 reads TGCAGTGCTAGTATAGGGACAGGGGGCCCCAATGAGCAGTTCTTC.

The chain recombines TRBV3-1 (or the pseudogene TRBV3-2) with TRBJ2-6, with TRBD2 identical over 12 bases. The germline V gene encodes CDR1 LGHDT and CDR2 YNNKEL (reference sequence). The CDR3 is 17 residues long. J gave up 3 bases and V 4 bases, and 4 bases lay outside the gene matches. The chain's CDR3 is CASSRLAGGYGANVLTF. Written as DNA, the CDR3 is TGTGCCAGCAGCCGCCTAGCGGGAGGGTATGGGGCCAACGTCCTGACTTTC.

The CDR3 DNA sequence: TGTGCCAGCAGTTACAATCTGATGCTAGCGGGAGGGGAGGACAATGAGCAGTTCTTC. It encodes CASSYNLMLAGGEDNEQFF. The J gene is TRBJ2-1, the V gene TRBV6-2 or TRBV6-3; 12 bases align to TRBD2. Germline V gives CDR1 MNHEY, CDR2 SVGEGT. The CDR3 sequence is 19 residues long. V trimming: 2 bases; J trimming: 5 bases; junction bases outside the gene matches: 13.

This clone was detected once. The rearrangement links TRBV2 to TRBJ2-7; 7 positions match TRBD2. The CDR3 spans 14 residues. The germline CDR1 and CDR2 sequences are SNHLY and FYNNEI. Trimming removed 6 bases from V and 7 bases from J; junction bases left unmatched: 12. CDR3 sequence reads: CASRAGAGFGEQYF. As DNA, the CDR3 is TGTGCCAGCAGGGCGGGAGCAGGGTTTGGGGAGCAGTACTTC.

The chain has TRBV18 and TRBJ2-1; tentative D call: TRBD2 (6 bases). CDR1 is KGHSH and CDR2 is LQKENI in the germline V gene. V dropped 4 bases and J dropped 0 bases, with 16 bases sitting between them. The CDR3 covers 17 residues. The CDR3 here is CASSRQETGSSYNEQFF. The CDR3 DNA reads TGTGCCAGCTCACGCCAAGAGACCGGGAGCTCCTACAATGAGCAGTTCTTC.

V gene TRBV28 combines with J gene TRBJ1-5, with a possible D match to TRBD1 (5 bases). Germline V lookup: CDR1 MDHEN, CDR2 SYDVKM. The CDR3 is 16 amino acids. V lost 3 bases to trimming and J lost 4 bases, with 16 bases between them. The CDR3 reads CASSFPAAGRNQPQHF. The CDR3 nucleotides are TGTGCCAGCAGTTTCCCCGCGGCAGGGCGTAATCAGCCCCAGCATTTT.

This chain joins TRBV14 and TRBJ2-5, with D perhaps TRBD2 (5 bases). The V end was cut by 1 base, the J end by 4 bases, with 10 bases between. The CDR3 is 14 amino acids. Germline V gives CDR1 SGHDN, CDR2 FVKESK. The CDR3 reads CASSQVRAGETQYF. CDR3 coding DNA: TGTGCCAGCAGCCAAGTAAGGGCGGGAGAGACCCAGTACTTC.

V is TRBV28 and J is TRBJ1-2; 7 bases are a match to TRBD1. This CDR3 is 14 amino acids long. V lost 6 bases to trimming and J lost 2 bases; unmatched junction nucleotides: 6. Germline V gives CDR1 MDHEN, CDR2 SYDVKM. The CDR3 sequence is CASSLGQDNYGYTF. The CDR3 region has the DNA TGTGCCAGCAGCCTTGGACAGGACAACTATGGCTACACCTTC.

The chain joins TRBV4-2 to TRBJ2-2, with D hard to call. V was cut by 0 bases and J by 0 bases, with 8 bases left in between. The CDR3 spans 16 residues. Germline CDR1 LGHNA, CDR2 YNFKEQ. CDR3 in DNA: TGTGCCAGCAGCCAAGATTTTTCATCGAACACCGGGGAGCTGTTTTTT. Its protein is CASSQDFSSNTGELFF.

The J gene is TRBJ2-1, the V gene TRBV7-9; 13 bases match TRBD2. CDR1 is SEHNR, CDR2 FQNEAQ, per germline (reference sequence). V trimming: 7 bases; J trimming: 9 bases; junction bases outside the gene matches: 9. The CDR3 sequence is 15 residues long. The CDR3 nucleotides are TGTGCCAGCATCGGGACTAGCGGGATCACGGGTGAGCAGTTCTTC. Translating it yields CASIGTSGITGEQFF. Complete variable domain (other parts from reference TRBV7-9 and TRBJ2-1): DTGVSQNPRHKITKRGQNVTFRCDPISEHNRLYWYRQTLGQGPEFLTYFQNEAQLEKSRLLSDRFSAERPKGSFSTLEIQRTEQGDSAMYLCASIGTSGITGEQFFGPGTRLTVL.

The rearrangement joins TRBV29-1 to TRBJ1-5; the D is unclear. This CDR3 comprises 12 residues. Between the trimmed V and J ends, which lost 6 bases and 5 bases, there was a span of 11 bases. CDR1 and CDR2 (germline): SQVTM, ANQGSEA. CDR3: CSVSGKDQPQHF. CDR3 nucleotides: TGCAGCGTGTCGGGGAAGGATCAGCCCCAGCATTTT. Full variable domain (outside the CDR3, taken from reference TRBV29-1 and TRBJ1-5): SAVISQKPSRDICQRGTSLTIQCQVDSQVTMMFWYRQQPGQSLTLIATANQGSEATYESGFVIDKFPISRPNLTFSTLTVSNMSPEDSSIYLCSVSGKDQPQHFGDGTRLSIL.

The chain carries TRBV6-5 and TRBJ1-3; D unresolved. V lost 6 bases to trimming and J lost 0 bases, with 12 bases between them. The CDR3 loop spans 15 amino acids. The germline gives CDR1 MNHEY, CDR2 SVGAGI. This CDR3 reads CASSPTGNSGNTIYF. The CDR3 bases are TGTGCCAGCAGCCCGACCGGGAACTCTGGAAACACCATATATTTT.